The 10 T cell receptor beta chains presented below share a single source sample, sequenced in a study of cytomegalovirus exposure and HLA in healthy donors. With 60 Vbeta and 13 Jbeta primers, the PCR was carried out. The repertoire was sequenced with immunoSEQ multiplex PCR; TCRdb's copy has only in-frame clones and lacks some. The sample has approximately 200,000 clones, around 79% seen once. The sample taken for sequencing was PBMCs. The receptors originated from a girl aged 5-17 years in good health and CMV-seropositive.

The J gene is TRBJ1-4, the V gene TRBV10-1, with D unclear. Germline assignment: CDR1 WNHNN and CDR2 SYGVQD (reference sequence). This CDR3 has 13 residues. The V gene lost 4 bases and the J gene lost 8 bases, with 11 bases spanning the gap. In DNA, the CDR3 is TGCGCCAGCAGTGCCGGGGTTAAGGAAAAACTGTTTTTT. Amino acid sequence: CASSAGVKEKLFF.

The chain recombines TRBV6-6 with TRBJ2-1; D not resolved. The length of the CDR3 is 12 residues. Germline CDR1 reads MNHNY; CDR2 reads SVGAGI (reference sequence). V dropped 6 bases and J dropped 10 bases, with 13 bases sitting between them. CDR3 loop: CASRGVAEEQFF. For the CDR3, the DNA is TGTGCCAGCAGAGGAGTGGCAGAGGAGCAGTTCTTC.

This chain connects TRBV18 to TRBJ2-5; D perhaps matches TRBD2 (6 bases). Germline-derived CDR1 and CDR2 are KGHSH and LQKENI. The CDR3 extends over 12 amino acids. V dropped 6 bases and J dropped 2 bases, with 7 bases sitting between them. This CDR3 is CASSAGQETQYF. The DNA for the CDR3 is TGTGCCAGCTCCGCGGGACAAGAGACCCAGTACTTC.

V and J are TRBV4-3 and TRBJ2-2; TRBD1 agrees at 8 bases. Germline CDR1 reads LGHNA; CDR2 reads YSLEER. Trimming took 5 bases from V and 1 from J; bases not matched to a gene: 6. The CDR3 covers 16 residues. The CDR3 DNA follows: TGCGCCAGCAGCGATCACGGACAGGGGAACACCGGGGAGCTGTTTTTT. Translated: CASSDHGQGNTGELFF.

V is TRBV29-1 and J is TRBJ1-2, with D unresolved. Per germline, CDR1 SQVTM and CDR2 ANQGSEA. CDR3 size: 12 residues. V lost 5 bases to trimming and J lost 3 bases, with 10 bases between them. In nucleotides, the CDR3 is TGCAGCGTTCTGAGGGAGGACTATGGCTACACCTTC. This sequence encodes CSVLREDYGYTF.

CDR3 amino acids: CASSQDQTGMWEQYF. CDR3 nucleotides: TGCGCCAGCAGCCAAGATCAAACAGGGATGTGGGAGCAGTACTTC. V usage is TRBV4-3 and J usage is TRBJ2-7; D possibly corresponds to TRBD1 (6 bases). Germline CDR1 and CDR2: LGHNA and YSLEER. CDR3 length equals 15 residues. V was pared by 0 bases and J by 7 bases, with 16 bases between.

This clone came up once. The chain is built from TRBV5-1 and TRBJ2-5; TRBD2 is a possible D gene (6 bases). The germline gives CDR1 SGHRS, CDR2 YFSETQ. The ends were cut back, 8 bases at V and 5 bases at J, with 10 bases in the middle. The CDR3 loop spans 11 amino acids. CDR3 bases: TGCGCCAGTCTAGGAGGGGAGACCCAGTACTTC. This codes for CASLGGETQYF.

The genes are TRBV5-1 and TRBJ2-5; 9 bases fit TRBD2. In germline, CDR1 is SGHRS, CDR2 YFSETQ. There are 16 residues in the CDR3. V was clipped by 1 base and J by 2 bases; unmatched bases: 6. The CDR3 coding sequence is TGCGCCAGCAGCTTGTCCCAGCGGGGGGCACAAGAGACCCAGTACTTC. This encodes CASSLSQRGAQETQYF.

The genes are TRBV10-3 and TRBJ2-1; 8 nucleotides align to TRBD2. CDR1 and CDR2 (germline): ENHRY, SYGVKD. The V and J ends lost 3 bases and 7 bases, in that order; junction bases with no gene match: 8. The CDR3 covers 15 residues. CDR3 sequence (DNA): TGTGCCATCAGTGAAATGTTAGCGGGGAGTAATGAGCAGTTCTTC. As protein: CAISEMLAGSNEQFF.

The J gene is TRBJ2-7, the V gene TRBV13, with 10 positions matching TRBD1. V dropped 4 bases and J dropped 8; count of bases not matched to a gene: 17. The CDR3 has 17 residues. Germline V CDR1 and CDR2: PRHDT, FYEKMQ (reference sequence). The chain's CDR3 is CASSSAWETGGSLQQYF. As DNA, the CDR3 is TGTGCCAGCAGCTCAGCTTGGGAGACAGGGGGCTCCCTCCAGCAGTACTTC.